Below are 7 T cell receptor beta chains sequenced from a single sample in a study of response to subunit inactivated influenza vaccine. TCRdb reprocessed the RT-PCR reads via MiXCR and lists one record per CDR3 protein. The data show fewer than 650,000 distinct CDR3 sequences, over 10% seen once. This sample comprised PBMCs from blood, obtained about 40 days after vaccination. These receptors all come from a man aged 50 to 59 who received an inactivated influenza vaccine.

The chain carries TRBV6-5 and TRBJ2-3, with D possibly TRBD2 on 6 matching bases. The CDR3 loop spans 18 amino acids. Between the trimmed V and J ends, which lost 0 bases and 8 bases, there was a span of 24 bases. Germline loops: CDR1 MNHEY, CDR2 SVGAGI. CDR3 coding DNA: TGTGCCAGCAGTTACTCGGTGACGGGGACTCAGCATTATGCTACGCAGTATTTT. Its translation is CASSYSVTGTQHYATQYF.

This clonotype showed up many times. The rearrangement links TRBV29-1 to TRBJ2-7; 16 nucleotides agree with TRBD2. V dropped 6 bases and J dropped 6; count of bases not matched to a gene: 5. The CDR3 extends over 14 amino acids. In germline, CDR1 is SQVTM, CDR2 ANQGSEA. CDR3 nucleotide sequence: TGCAGCGTCGGGACTAGCGGGAGGGCCGGCGAGCAGTACTTC. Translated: CSVGTSGRAGEQYF.

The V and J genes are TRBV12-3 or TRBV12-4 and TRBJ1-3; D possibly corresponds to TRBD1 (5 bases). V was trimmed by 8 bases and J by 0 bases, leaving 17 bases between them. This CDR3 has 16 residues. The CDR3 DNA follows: TGTGCCAGCCCCCCCGGGGACGGCCTCTCTGGAAACACCATATATTTT. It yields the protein CASPPGDGLSGNTIYF.

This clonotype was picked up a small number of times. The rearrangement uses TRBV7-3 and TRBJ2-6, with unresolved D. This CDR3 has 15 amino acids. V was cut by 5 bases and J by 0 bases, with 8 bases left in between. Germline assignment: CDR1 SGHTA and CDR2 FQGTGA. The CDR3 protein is CASSDFHSGANVLTF. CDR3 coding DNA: TGTGCCAGCAGCGATTTTCACTCTGGGGCCAACGTCCTGACTTTC.

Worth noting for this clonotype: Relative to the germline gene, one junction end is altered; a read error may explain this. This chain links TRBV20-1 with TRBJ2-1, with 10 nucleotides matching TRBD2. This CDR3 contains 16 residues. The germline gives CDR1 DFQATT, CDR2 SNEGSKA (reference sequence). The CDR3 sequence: CCATLGAGGINNEQFF. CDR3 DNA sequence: TGCTGTGCTACCCTCGGAGCGGGGGGGATAAACAATGAGCAGTTCTTC.

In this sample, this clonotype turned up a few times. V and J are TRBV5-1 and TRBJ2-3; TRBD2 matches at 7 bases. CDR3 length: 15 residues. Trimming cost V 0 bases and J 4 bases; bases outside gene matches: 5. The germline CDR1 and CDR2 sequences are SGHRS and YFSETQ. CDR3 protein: CASSLDSGGPDTQYF. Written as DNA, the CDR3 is TGCGCCAGCAGCTTGGACTCGGGAGGCCCAGATACGCAGTATTTT.

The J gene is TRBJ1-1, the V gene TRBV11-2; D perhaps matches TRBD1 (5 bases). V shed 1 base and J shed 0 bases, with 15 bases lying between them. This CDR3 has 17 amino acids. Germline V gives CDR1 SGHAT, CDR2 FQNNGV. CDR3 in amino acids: CASSLVGPGRMNTEAFF. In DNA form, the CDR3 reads TGTGCCAGCAGCTTAGTAGGCCCGGGACGGATGAACACTGAAGCTTTCTTT.